These T cell receptor beta chains were read from a single sample in a study of T cell changes during pregnancy in multiple sclerosis. Produced via immunoSEQ multiplex PCR; TCRdb's table is partial and in-frame only. The sample includes about 80,000 clones, roughly nine tenths of them seen just once. The sequencing used peripheral blood, collected before pregnancy. All receptors come from a female donor with multiple sclerosis, enrolled in a pregnancy study. The conserved cysteine and the conserved F or W are not part of the CDR3 here.

v_call: TRBV6-5
j_call: TRBJ1-4
cdr3_aa: ASSAGTGGGEKLF

v_call: TRBV11-2
j_call: TRBJ1-1
cdr3_aa: ASIPISAEAF

v_call: TRBV30
j_call: TRBJ1-2
cdr3_aa: AWTTGGDGYT

v_call: TRBV7-9
j_call: TRBJ1-5
cdr3_aa: ASSLGTGPRGGSNQPQH

v_call: TRBV19
j_call: TRBJ1-1
cdr3_aa: ASSKDRGRDTEAF

v_call: TRBV4-1
j_call: TRBJ2-7
cdr3_aa: ASSYLGQGSYEQY

v_call: TRBV11-2
j_call: TRBJ2-5
cdr3_aa: ASSLDRAETQY

v_call: TRBV2
j_call: TRBJ2-7
cdr3_aa: ASSVYSGGLSYEQY

v_call: TRBV6-5
j_call: TRBJ1-2
cdr3_aa: ASSYSQGVPYGYT

v_call: TRBV29-1
j_call: TRBJ2-1
cdr3_aa: SVEDLTGAPRNEQF

v_call: TRBV5-1
j_call: TRBJ2-2
cdr3_aa: ASSLRTTNTGELF

v_call: TRBV7-2
j_call: TRBJ2-1
cdr3_aa: ASSTVAGGMNEQF

v_call: TRBV13
j_call: TRBJ2-2
cdr3_aa: ASSTLPGGVSGELF

v_call: TRBV7-2
j_call: TRBJ2-5
cdr3_aa: ASSTRLQETQY

v_call: TRBV27
j_call: TRBJ1-2
cdr3_aa: ASSFQGLNYGYT

v_call: TRBV13
j_call: TRBJ2-5
cdr3_aa: ASSHGTSQETQY

v_call: TRBV7-9
j_call: TRBJ2-4
cdr3_aa: ASSLAGG

v_call: TRBV11-1
j_call: TRBJ2-7
cdr3_aa: ASSSAGLAGLREQY

v_call: TRBV5-1
j_call: TRBJ1-1
cdr3_aa: ASSFDSANEAF

v_call: TRBV19
j_call: TRBJ1-6
cdr3_aa: ASSTDRGNSPLH

v_call: TRBV7-6
j_call: TRBJ1-5
cdr3_aa: ASSPYTGTGVNNQPQH

v_call: TRBV5-1
j_call: TRBJ1-2
cdr3_aa: ASSYGQGLNGYT

v_call: TRBV27
j_call: TRBJ1-5
cdr3_aa: ASSFGQSNQPQH

v_call: TRBV28
j_call: TRBJ1-3
cdr3_aa: ASSFGGMDTIY

v_call: TRBV21-1
j_call: TRBJ2-1
cdr3_aa: ASTTGPTSGGAFEQF

v_call: TRBV29-1
j_call: TRBJ1-2
cdr3_aa: SVEGQGSYGYT

v_call: TRBV18
j_call: TRBJ1-4
cdr3_aa: ASKLSKDNEKLF

v_call: TRBV19
j_call: TRBJ1-1
cdr3_aa: ASSIGGQREAF

v_call: TRBV2
j_call: TRBJ2-1
cdr3_aa: ASSERGNSYNEQF

v_call: TRBV10-3
j_call: TRBJ1-2
cdr3_aa: AISQQGLNYGYT

v_call: TRBV27
j_call: TRBJ1-1
cdr3_aa: ASSSDSSTEAF

v_call: TRBV18
j_call: TRBJ1-4
cdr3_aa: ASSSGTGGAGEKLF

v_call: TRBV5-1
j_call: TRBJ2-3
cdr3_aa: ASTILAGGPDTQY

v_call: TRBV30
j_call: TRBJ1-1
cdr3_aa: AWSALRYRRNTEAF

v_call: TRBV7-3
j_call: TRBJ2-5
cdr3_aa: ASSFDRVETQY

v_call: TRBV21-1
j_call: TRBJ2-5
cdr3_aa: ASTQGSETQY

v_call: TRBV16
j_call: TRBJ2-7
cdr3_aa: ASSQTGGSYEQY

v_call: TRBV27
j_call: TRBJ2-1
cdr3_aa: ASSFGAGVSEQF

v_call: TRBV11-2
j_call: TRBJ2-7
cdr3_aa: ASSLGFGAGQTYEQY

v_call: TRBV7-8
j_call: TRBJ1-1
cdr3_aa: ASSLRWGPTEAF

v_call: TRBV4-1
j_call: TRBJ1-2
cdr3_aa: ASSQDTGHDPNYGYT

v_call: TRBV7-6
j_call: TRBJ2-3
cdr3_aa: ASSYQSEDTQY

v_call: TRBV11-2
j_call: TRBJ1-1
cdr3_aa: ASSLDLIRAEAF

v_call: TRBV9
j_call: TRBJ2-1
cdr3_aa: ASSVGGGGYNEQF

v_call: TRBV11-1
j_call: TRBJ2-7
cdr3_aa: ASSSGTGAYEQY